This record looks at one T cell receptor beta chain sequence and its context. The antigen this receptor binds is unknown. Base qualities are not recorded, but no much larger clone differs from it by a single base. At one collaborating source in Seattle, patients were enrolled during active infection and were followed longitudinally through the course of disease. Whole blood was collected in K2EDTA tubes by collaborating institutions according to the institutions' own protocols. Collaborator samples were shipped for TCRbeta analysis as frozen whole blood, isolated PBMCs, or DNA extracted from either sample type. The sample is drawn from a study of blood T cell repertoires in COVID-19 (dated by TCRdb to about 2020). Study-level background: Samples covering the acute and convalescent phases of COVID-19 were provided by collaborators in the United States, Italy and Spain. Sample metadata almost always included a de-identified subject ID, COVID-19 status, age in years and sex. Where available, HLA class I and class II types were obtained from metadata supplied by the sample provider rather than from assay-based typing. A freely available public database, intended as a resource for researchers studying the immune response to SARS-CoV-2, is where the repertoires were released. Samples were obtained from the ongoing ImmuneRACE study (first 160 participants) and from 1,000 to 1,500 subjects provided by 6 global collaborators. Deeply sampled blood TCRbeta repertoires from subjects exposed to, actively infected with, or recovered from COVID-19 were included in the dataset. The material from the prospective study consisted of cDNA or gDNA derived from T cells, B-cell-depleted T cells, or PBMCs.

TCRbeta CDR3 regions were amplified from genomic DNA using the immunoSEQ Assay, a bias-controlled multiplex PCR. Per the source publication's procedure: The number of nucleated cells in each sample was estimated from the amplification of reference gene primers within the assay. To quantify the absolute abundance of each unique TCRbeta CDR3 rearrangement, sequence reads were collapsed and filtered. For each sample, productive Simpson clonality was calculated by taking the square root of Simpson's diversity index across productive rearrangements. Not all clones reach the TCRdb copy of this immuneACCESS table, which keeps in-frame sequences only. Checked studies attribute under half of the gap to unresolved V genes and leave the rest unexplained. D and trimming come from the DNA, and the V and J calls and clone size come from that table. For this sample the table gives 400,000 to 450,000 clones, of which 85% to 90% were detected only once. The ten largest clones capture 0.8% to 0.9% of the sample.

Broad study findings and their caveats: The amount of clinical and demographic metadata varied by source and participant and was provided uncurated.

Input material: peripheral blood. This TCR came from a man aged 18 to 29 with COVID-19, enrolled during active disease.

The DNA sequence is TGTGCCAGCTGTCGGGGAGGGGGCACTGAAGCTTTCTTT. It encodes CASCRGGGTEAFF. The chain is made from TRBV2 and TRBJ1-1; TRBD1 might be the D gene, on 6 matching bases. Sequences SNHLY (CDR1) and FYNNEI (CDR2) are obtained from the germline V gene. The CDR3, from cysteine to phenylalanine, totals 13 residues. Only the CDR3 portion is preserved as DNA: 39 bases, with reading frame beginning at the first base. At the junction V is shortened by 8 bases and J by 4 bases, with 14 bases in between. The CDR3, completed at both ends by the reference TRBV2 and TRBJ1-1 genes, gives the full variable domain EPEVTQTPSHQVTQMGQEVILRCVPISNHLYFYWYRQILGQKVEFLVSFYNNEISEKSEIFDDQFSVERPDGSNFTLKIRSTKLEDSAMYFCASCRGGGTEAFFGQGTRLTVV.